The clone carrying this TCR beta chain was observed once. This sample is part of a study of cytomegalovirus exposure and HLA in healthy donors. It was with 60 Vbeta and 13 Jbeta primers that the PCR ran. The protocol was immunoSEQ multiplex PCR, while the TCRdb copy is restricted to in-frame clones and leaves out a portion. This table holds under 200,000 clones, about four fifths found once. Trimming took 5 bases from V and 0 from J, leaving 16 bases between them. CDR3 size: 15 residues. CDR1 is SQVTM and CDR2 is ANQGSEA in the germline V gene. The chain recombines TRBV29-1 with TRBJ1-2, with D uncertain. Sequencing was carried out using PBMCs. The source of this sequence is a woman aged 18-29 years in good health and CMV-seronegative. The CDR3 coding sequence is TGCAGCGTTTGGACTCCCAGGCCTACTAACTATGGCTACACCTTC. This codes for CSVWTPRPTNYGYTF.